The rows below give T cell receptor beta chains drawn from one sample of a study of T-cell reconstitution after alpha-beta-depleted transplantation in children. TCRdb recomputed calls from the PCR reads with MiXCR, one row per CDR3 protein. The sample includes about 240,000 distinct CDR3 sequences, more than 20% of them seen just once. Sequencing was performed on PBMCs, taken before TCRalphabeta/CD19-depleted stem cell transplant. The source is a girl aged 2 to 9 with Fanconi anemia, due to receive a stem cell transplant. Both conserved end residues are part of each CDR3. A D gene is named only where the DNA matches it firmly. Clone size is shown for a subset of rows, as once, few, many or a class of expanded clone.

v_gene,j_gene,d_gene,abundance,CDR3aa,CDR3nt
TRBV20-1,TRBJ2-1,NA,NA,CSARDELSYNEQFF,TGCAGTGCTAGAGACGAGCTCTCCTACAATGAGCAGTTCTTC
TRBV7-6,TRBJ2-1,NA,NA,CASSPARYSFDEQFF,TGTGCCAGCAGCCCAGCTAGGTACTCTTTCGATGAGCAGTTCTTC
TRBV19,TRBJ2-7,NA,NA,CARPGLKSYEQYF,TGTGCCAGACCGGGACTGAAGAGCTACGAGCAGTACTTC
TRBV29-1,TRBJ2-7,NA,many,CSVEEEGQRHSYEQYF,TGCAGCGTTGAAGAGGAGGGGCAACGACACTCCTACGAGCAGTACTTC
TRBV6-1,TRBJ2-1,TRBD2,NA,CASSEEASGHNEQFF,TGTGCCAGCAGTGAAGAGGCTAGCGGTCACAATGAGCAGTTCTTC
TRBV20-1,TRBJ1-1,NA,few,CSASVRATEAFF,TGCAGTGCTAGTGTTAGGGCCACTGAAGCTTTCTTT
TRBV4-1,TRBJ2-1,NA,few,CASSYTTSIVDEQFF,TGCGCCAGCAGCTACACCACGTCTATAGTGGATGAGCAGTTCTTC
TRBV10-3,TRBJ2-1,TRBD1,NA,CAIRPQGASYNEQFF,TGTGCCATCAGGCCACAGGGGGCATCCTACAATGAGCAGTTCTTC
TRBV29-1,TRBJ1-5,TRBD1,many,CSVVLSGRGQGFQPQHF,TGCAGCGTTGTCCTCTCCGGTCGAGGACAGGGGTTCCAGCCCCAGCATTTT
TRBV10-1,TRBJ2-1,NA,NA,CASSNSGSTEQFF,TGCGCCAGCAGTAATAGCGGATCCACCGAGCAGTTCTTC
TRBV7-2,TRBJ2-3,TRBD1,NA,CASSSRTGMGTDTQYF,TGTGCCAGCAGCTCCCGGACAGGGATGGGGACAGATACGCAGTATTTT
TRBV6-5,TRBJ2-7,NA,many,CASSYSQGSYEQYF,TGTGCCAGCAGTTACTCACAGGGTTCCTACGAGCAGTACTTC
TRBV29-1,TRBJ2-1,NA,many,CSVGLLSYNEQFF,TGCAGCGTTGGGTTACTTTCCTACAATGAGCAGTTCTTC
TRBV11-2,TRBJ2-1,TRBD2,few,CASSLDPRLASYNEQFF,TGTGCCAGCAGCTTAGATCCCCGACTAGCGTCCTACAATGAGCAGTTCTTC
TRBV7-2,TRBJ2-1,NA,few,CASSLEGEPYNEQFF,TGTGCCAGCAGCTTAGAGGGGGAGCCATACAATGAGCAGTTCTTC
TRBV6-5,TRBJ2-3,NA,few,CASSYIRWTSTDTQYF,TGTGCCAGCAGTTACATCCGGTGGACTAGCACAGATACGCAGTATTTT
TRBV15,TRBJ2-7,NA,few,CATSRDSTGMSEQYF,TGTGCCACCAGCAGAGATTCCACAGGGATGAGCGAGCAGTACTTC
TRBV29-1,TRBJ2-1,NA,NA,CSVRTENYNEQFF,TGCAGCGTACGGACAGAGAACTACAATGAGCAGTTCTTC
TRBV6-5,TRBJ2-5,NA,NA,CASSYLLSRKETQYF,TGTGCCAGCAGTTACCTCCTTAGCCGTAAAGAGACCCAGTACTTC
TRBV29-1,TRBJ2-1,NA,many,CSVVSYNEQFF,TGCAGCGTTGTCTCGTACAATGAGCAGTTCTTC
TRBV9,TRBJ2-1,NA,many,CASSVAGRYNEQFF,TGTGCCAGCAGCGTAGCGGGGAGATACAATGAGCAGTTCTTC
TRBV6-1,TRBJ2-7,TRBD1,many,CASSARDRAVYEQYF,TGTGCCAGCAGTGCACGGGACAGGGCAGTCTACGAGCAGTACTTC
TRBV28,TRBJ2-7,NA,few,CASSLETNRGAGEQYF,TGTGCCAGCAGTTTGGAGACTAATAGGGGGGCGGGCGAGCAGTACTTC
TRBV7-2,TRBJ2-6,NA,NA,CASSLALLVSSGANVLTF,TGTGCCAGCAGCTTAGCACTCCTGGTGAGCTCTGGGGCCAACGTCCTGACTTTC
TRBV7-3,TRBJ2-1,NA,many,CASSLTGRGHNEQFF,TGTGCCAGCAGCTTAACAGGTCGGGGGCACAATGAGCAGTTCTTC
TRBV12-3/TRBV12-4,TRBJ1-2,NA,many,CASSWTVEYGYTF,TGTGCCAGCAGCTGGACCGTGGAATATGGCTACACCTTC
TRBV25-1,TRBJ2-7,NA,NA,CASTSLGSYEQYF,TGTGCCAGCACCTCTTTAGGGTCCTACGAGCAGTACTTC
TRBV10-3,TRBJ1-3,NA,many,CAISSGNTIYF,TGTGCCATCAGCTCTGGAAACACCATATATTTT
TRBV4-2,TRBJ2-5,NA,NA,CASSQDLNSHGQETQYF,TGTGCCAGCAGCCAAGATTTGAACTCCCACGGGCAAGAGACCCAGTACTTC
TRBV2,TRBJ2-1,NA,NA,CARGQYNEQFF,TGTGCCAGAGGACAATACAATGAGCAGTTCTTC
TRBV29-1,TRBJ1-2,NA,NA,CSDGGLPSGYTF,TGCAGCGACGGGGGGCTCCCTTCCGGCTACACCTTC
TRBV7-2,TRBJ2-2,NA,NA,CASSLGLRYPFAGELFF,TGTGCCAGCAGCTTAGGATTACGGTATCCGTTTGCCGGGGAGCTGTTTTTT
TRBV7-3,TRBJ2-1,NA,NA,CASSLRALPSRVEQFF,TGTGCCAGCAGCTTAAGGGCCCTCCCCTCTAGGGTTGAGCAGTTCTTC
TRBV7-2,TRBJ2-4,TRBD2,many,CASSLVGTSGGDIQYF,TGTGCCAGCAGCTTAGTTGGGACTAGCGGGGGTGACATTCAGTACTTC
TRBV20-1,TRBJ2-5,NA,NA,CSAIITRETQYF,TGCAGTGCCATAATTACCCGAGAGACCCAGTACTTC
TRBV11-2,TRBJ2-3,TRBD2,NA,CASSLTGLATFNTQYF,TGTGCCAGCAGCTTAACGGGACTAGCTACGTTCAATACGCAGTATTTT
TRBV2,TRBJ1-4,NA,many,CASSDLDEKLFF,TGTGCCAGCAGTGATCTGGACGAAAAACTGTTTTTT
TRBV20-1,TRBJ2-7,NA,few,CSASLSVPTKQYF,TGCAGTGCTAGCCTCTCGGTTCCTACGAAGCAGTACTTC
TRBV29-1,TRBJ2-3,NA,NA,CSVTSRGTDTQYF,TGCAGCGTTACCTCGCGAGGCACAGATACGCAGTATTTT
TRBV20-1,TRBJ1-2,TRBD1,many,CSAGDRVYGYTF,TGCAGTGCTGGGGACAGGGTCTATGGCTACACCTTC
TRBV5-6,TRBJ1-1,NA,few,CASSLFGWEMNTEAFF,TGTGCCAGCAGCTTGTTCGGGTGGGAGATGAACACTGAAGCTTTCTTT
TRBV27,TRBJ2-1,TRBD1,NA,CASSQGTGSGNEQFF,TGTGCCAGCAGCCAAGGGACAGGGAGTGGCAATGAGCAGTTCTTC
TRBV5-6,TRBJ1-4,NA,NA,CASSFGGGSQPNEKLFF,TGTGCCAGCAGCTTTGGGGGAGGGAGCCAGCCTAATGAAAAACTGTTTTTT
TRBV29-1,TRBJ2-7,TRBD1,many,CSVMTGGDWTEQYF,TGCAGCGTCATGACAGGGGGCGACTGGACCGAGCAGTACTTC
TRBV12-3/TRBV12-4,TRBJ1-3,TRBD1,few,CASSATGYGNTIYF,TGTGCCAGCAGTGCGACAGGGTACGGAAACACCATATATTTT
TRBV10-3,TRBJ1-5,TRBD1,many,CAISGTGSSNSNQPQHF,TGTGCCATCAGCGGGACAGGGTCTTCCAATAGCAATCAGCCCCAGCATTTT
TRBV10-3,TRBJ1-2,NA,many,CAISVEGSGYTF,TGTGCCATCAGTGTTGAGGGGAGCGGCTACACCTTC
TRBV5-1,TRBJ2-1,NA,NA,CASSPQSYNEQFF,TGCGCCAGCAGCCCACAAAGCTACAATGAGCAGTTCTTC
TRBV4-2,TRBJ2-7,NA,many,CASSQEEGQYEQYF,TGTGCCAGCAGCCAAGAGGAAGGACAGTACGAGCAGTACTTC
TRBV27,TRBJ2-7,TRBD2,NA,CASKAGAPYEQYF,TGTGCCAGCAAAGCGGGAGCCCCCTACGAGCAGTACTTC
TRBV21-1,TRBJ2-3,NA,NA,CASSKGVCTDTQYF,TGTGCCAGCAGTAAAGGGGTATGCACAGATACGCAGTATTTT